One sample yielded the 6 T cell receptor beta chains listed below, sequenced in a study of T cell repertoires in cytomegalovirus infection. MiXCR was run by TCRdb on the reads, yielding one entry per CDR3 protein. The table lists about 700,000 distinct CDR3 sequences, roughly 33% of them singletons, with over 15% in the top ten. Their antigens remain unidentified. The sequencing used cultured PBMCs, collected from culture after CMV antigen stimulation. These receptors came from a human donor in good health (CMV status not recorded). Some clones in this sample may be carry-over from other donors' samples.

Only a few counts were recorded for this clonotype. The V gene is TRBV12-3 or TRBV12-4, the J gene TRBJ1-2; D may be TRBD1 (5 bases). This CDR3 region has 11 residues. Trimming pared 6 bases from V and 7 bases from J, leaving 9 bases between. CDR3 nucleotides: TGTGCCAGCAGCACTGGGGGTGGCTACACCTTC. Translating it yields CASSTGGGYTF.

As to this clonotype: This may be a read error, as it is one base from a much larger clone. The chain links TRBV7-6 to TRBJ1-3, with TRBD1 as a possible D gene (5 bases). V lost 1 base and J 0 bases, leaving 10 bases between the germline ends. The CDR3 contains 16 residues. Germline V lookup: CDR1 SGHVS, CDR2 FNYEAQ. The CDR3 bases are TGTGCCAGCAGCTTAGGTCGGACAAGCTCTGGAAACACCATATATTTT. Translating it yields CASSLGRTSSGNTIYF.

This clonotype was counted ten times or more. This chain uses TRBV7-2 with TRBJ1-6, with 9 bases lining up with TRBD1. The CDR3 totals 14 residues. Germline V gene data show CDR1 as SGHTA and CDR2 as FQGNSA. The ends lost 3 bases at V and 9 bases at J; junction bases unmatched: 3. The CDR3 loop is CASSFSDRGSPLHF. The CDR3 nucleotides are TGTGCCAGCAGCTTCTCGGACAGGGGTTCACCCCTCCACTTT.

The chain combines TRBV28 with TRBJ2-5, with D perhaps TRBD2 (5 bases). V lost 1 base, J lost 2 bases, and 11 bases lay in between. Germline V gives CDR1 MDHEN, CDR2 SYDVKM. This CDR3 has 15 residues. In nucleotides, the CDR3 is TGTGCCAGCAGTTTATCCCCGACTACTCAAGAGACCCAGTACTTC. This encodes CASSLSPTTQETQYF.

This clonotype was seen a handful of times. J is TRBJ2-3 and V is TRBV5-4; D is possibly TRBD1 or TRBD2 (5 bases each). From germline, CDR1 is SGHNT and CDR2 YYREEE (reference sequence). Trimming left V 2 bases short and J 4 bases short, with 11 bases between. The CDR3 is 14 amino acids. The CDR3 protein is CASSFRLGADTQYF. The CDR3 nucleotides are TGTGCCAGCAGCTTCAGGCTGGGGGCAGATACGCAGTATTTT.

The chain joins TRBV29-1 to TRBJ2-7; the match to TRBD2 covers 13 bases. The CDR3 length is 14 residues. CDR1 and CDR2 from the germline V gene are SQVTM and ANQGSEA. Trimming took 6 bases from V and 2 from J; bases not matched to a gene: 4. In DNA form, the CDR3 reads TGCAGCGTGGAGGGACTAGCGGGAACCTACGAGCAGTACTTC. This translates into CSVEGLAGTYEQYF.